This TCR beta chain was identified in a study of shared clonotypes between healthy human individuals. This clone was seen a handful of times. Its cognate antigen is unknown. V lost 3 bases and J 0 bases, leaving 14 bases between the germline ends. CDR3 size: 16 residues. Germline V gives CDR1 SGHNT, CDR2 YYREEE (reference sequence). Profiled with immunoSEQ multiplex PCR; TCRdb holds only in-frame clones, not every one. The sample lists fewer than 550,000 clones; about three quarters were seen once. Findings of the study overall: The study drew on few donors, limiting represented genetic and exposure-history diversity.

The TCR sequence derives from a woman between 40 and 55 years old in good health. Some clones in this sample may be carry-over from other donors' samples. The source material was PBMCs. This chain joins TRBV5-4 and TRBJ2-3; D tentatively reads TRBD1 or TRBD2 (6 bases each). For the CDR3, the DNA is TGTGCCAGCAGCTGGGGGGCCGGGACTAGCACAGATACGCAGTATTTT. It encodes CASSWGAGTSTDTQYF.